This T cell receptor beta chain was documented in a study of T cells in localized non-small cell lung cancer (dated by TCRdb to between 2020 and 2021). For the study in its entirety: The study analyzed T cell repertoires of hundreds of early-stage NSCLC patients, comparing tumors and uninvolved tumor-adjacent lungs. All 250 or so NSCLC patients in the cohort were treatment-naive and had localized lung tumors that were resected. The mean age of the NSCLC patients was roughly 70 years, with 120 to 150 men and 100 to 110 women.

TCR beta CDR3 regions were sequenced from DNA using the immunoSEQ Assay. The published analysis was carried out like this. To compute T cell density, TCR beta template counts were normalized to usable DNA, which was estimated by amplifying housekeeping genes. Richness was estimated with the preseqR package, extrapolating to 400,000 templates for PBMC samples and 120,000 templates for tissue samples. Clonality was defined by subtracting Pielou's evenness from one. Differential abundance testing on productive amino-acid clonotypes, with a minimum total count of 5 and an alpha of 0.1, was used to identify tissue-enriched TCRs. Repertoire overlap between compartments was quantified with the Jaccard Index and Morisita Overlap Index. GLIPH grouped TCR beta CDR3s together with public tetramer-defined viral CDR3s, and a viral motif had to include at least three viral sequences and show V-gene enrichment. As stored in TCRdb, this immuneACCESS dataset retains in-frame rearrangements with V and J assigned. A fraction of the clones does not appear; measured against another copy, unresolved V genes explain less than half of the discrepancy, and the remainder lacks a known reason. The V and J calls and clone size are taken from that table; D and trimming were inferred from the DNA. The sample has about 78,000 clones on record, just under 85% of them singletons. Over 2.5% of the sample belongs to the ten largest clones.

At diagnosis, tumor, uninvolved tumor-adjacent lung and peripheral blood were collected and then preserved as a mix of FFPE and fresh-frozen material. For TCR repertoire profiling, the blood samples were analyzed as peripheral blood mononuclear cells. The research as a whole found: Because of the exploratory design, TCR variables were selected using unadjusted p-values without false-discovery rate correction. Higher T cell density in blood was associated with longer overall survival, whereas higher clonality in adjacent lung was associated with shorter survival. A median of 57 of the top 100 tumor clones were detected in paired uninvolved adjacent lung, and around 30 of these tumor clones were also found among the top 100 clones of the paired uninvolved adjacent lung. Uninvolved tumor-adjacent lung showed the highest T cell clonality, higher than tumor, which suggests more focused antigenic responses in the adjacent lung. Because multi-region sequencing of the tumors was not done, intratumor heterogeneity could not be ruled out.

This clone occurred once. The antigen it binds to is not known. Qualities for individual bases were not recorded, and no much larger clone is one base off. This specimen was peripheral blood, taken before any cancer treatment. This TCR came from a man between 40 and 75 years old with stage I lung adenocarcinoma.

The nucleotides are TGTGCCAGCAGCTTCGAGACTGAAGCTTTCTTT. Its product reads: CASSFETEAFF. In this chain, TRBV7-9 is recombined with TRBJ1-1, with the D segment identity uncertain. Based on the germline V gene (reference sequence), the CDR1 and CDR2 sequences are SEHNR and FQNEAQ. Inclusive of the bounding cysteine and phenylalanine, the CDR3 is 11 residues long. Here the CDR3 DNA is all that survives: 33 bases in frame from base 1. V loses 3 bases of germline sequence and J loses 5 bases, and the interval between the two ends is 4 bases.